This T cell receptor beta chain emerged from a study of CD8 T cells in ankylosing spondylitis. Study findings and constraints: Disease-associated clones were CD8+ and fairly uncommon in peripheral blood. A TCR beta motif of seven or eight highly homologous variants appeared characteristic of ankylosing spondylitis blood.

Quantitative 5'-RACE with molecular barcodes generated TCR beta libraries. TCRdb fed the 5' RACE reads into MiXCR, producing one record per CDR3 protein. The sample lists 150,000 to 200,000 distinct CDR3 sequences; roughly 12% were seen once. Germline lookup yields CDR1 SEHNR and CDR2 FQNEAQ (reference sequence). This CDR3 is built from 17 residues. As regards this clonotype: Its antigen remains unidentified. Its ends do not fully match the called genes, so a read error is possible.

The sequencing sample was made of blood, either unsorted or a sorted T cell fraction (not recorded which). The TCR originated in a male donor with ankylosing spondylitis or in good health (not recorded which). J is TRBJ1-4 and V is TRBV7-9, with 8 bases identical to TRBD1. CDR3: CASILAAGGVTNEKLFF. In nucleotides, the CDR3 is TGTGCCAGCATCTTAGCGGCAGGGGGCGTTACTAATGAAAAACTGTTTTTT. The entire variable domain, with the rest obtained from reference TRBV7-9 and TRBJ1-4, is as follows: DTGVSQNPRHKITKRGQNVTFRCDPISEHNRLYWYRQTLGQGPEFLTYFQNEAQLEKSRLLSDRFSAERPKGSFSTLEIQRTEQGDSAMYLCASILAAGGVTNEKLFFGSGTQLSVL.